The T cell receptor beta chain under discussion was sequenced for a study of cytomegalovirus exposure and HLA in healthy donors. Study outcomes and limitations: Among donors in an Asian-associated ancestry cluster, a later analysis reportedly found fewer N-insertions than the roughly 700-donor mean. About 87% or about 30% of the time was how often most TCR beta V segments were productive, according to an earlier analysis. Clonal expansion was found to be greater in HLA-associated TCR beta chains than in equally common others in a later analysis.

Primers: 60 Vbeta forward and 13 Jbeta reverse. Original processing notes: A follow-up analysis tallied approximately 85 million unique TCR beta chains, approximately 10 million shared. TCRdb's table, derived via immunoSEQ multiplex PCR, lists solely in-frame clones and lacks some. For V, J and clone size, that table is used; D and trimming come from the DNA. Its table records over 45,000 clones. As for this clone: The target antigen is unknown.

The sequence was collected from a woman aged 18-29 years in good health and CMV-seronegative. The sequenced material came from PBMCs.

CDR3 loop: CASSRGTGTNYEQYF. CDR3 coding DNA: TGTGCCAGCAGCCGTGGAACAGGGACAAACTACGAGCAGTACTTC. The gene calls are TRBV13 and TRBJ2-7; the D gene is possibly TRBD1 (6 bases). The CDR3 has 15 residues. The germline CDR1 and CDR2 sequences are PRHDT and FYEKMQ (reference sequence). The ends were cut back, 5 bases at V and 3 bases at J, with 17 bases in the middle.